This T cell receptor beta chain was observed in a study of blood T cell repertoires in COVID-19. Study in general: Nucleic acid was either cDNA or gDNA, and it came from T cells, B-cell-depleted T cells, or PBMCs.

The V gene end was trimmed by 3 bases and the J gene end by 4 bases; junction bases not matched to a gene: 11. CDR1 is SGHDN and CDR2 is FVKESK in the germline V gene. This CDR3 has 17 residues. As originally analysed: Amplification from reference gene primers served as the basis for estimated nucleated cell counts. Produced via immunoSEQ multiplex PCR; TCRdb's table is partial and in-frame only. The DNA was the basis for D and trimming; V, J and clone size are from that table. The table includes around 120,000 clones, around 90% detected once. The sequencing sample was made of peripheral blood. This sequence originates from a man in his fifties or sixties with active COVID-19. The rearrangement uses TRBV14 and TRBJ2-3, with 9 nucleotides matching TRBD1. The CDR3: CASSHYLGQGGADTQYF. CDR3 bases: TGTGCCAGCAGCCATTACCTGGGACAGGGTGGGGCAGATACGCAGTATTTT. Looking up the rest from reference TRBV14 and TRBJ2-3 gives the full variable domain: EAGVTQFPSHSVIEKGQTVTLRCDPISGHDNLYWYRRVMGKEIKFLLHFVKESKQDESGMPNNRFLAERTGGTYSTLKVQPAELEDSGVYFCASSHYLGQGGADTQYFGPGTRLTVL.